This T cell receptor beta chain was documented in a study of blood T cell repertoires in COVID-19. Across the study: COVID-19 samples from acute and convalescent phases originated in the United States, Italy and Spain. In each case, the material was cDNA or gDNA derived from T cells, B-cell-depleted T cells, or PBMCs.

Original data processing: Estimated nucleated cell counts came from reference gene primer amplification. The table came from immunoSEQ multiplex PCR; TCRdb's copy has only in-frame clones and leaves some out. The V and J calls and clone size come from that table; D and trimming were worked out from the DNA. The data contain around 93,000 clones, 80% to 85% of them singletons. The V and J ends lost 5 bases and 7 bases respectively, with 10 bases between them. This CDR3 has 12 residues. CDR1 and CDR2 from the germline V gene are SNHLY and FYNNEI. The TCR was taken from a man aged 55-75 years with acute or convalescent COVID-19. The V and J genes are TRBV2 and TRBJ2-3; D is uncertain. The material sequenced was peripheral blood. The chain's CDR3 is CASSQDAYTQYF. CDR3 nucleotide sequence: TGTGCCAGCAGTCAGGATGCCTATACGCAGTATTTT.